The table lists the clone carrying this T cell receptor beta chain with many counts. Its antigen is undetermined. In making TCR beta libraries, quantitative 5'-RACE with molecular barcodes was used. Using its own MiXCR run on the 5' RACE reads, TCRdb lists one record per CDR3 protein. The sample consists of about 800,000 distinct CDR3 sequences, 10% to 15% of them appearing once. The sample is drawn from a study of CD8 T cells in ankylosing spondylitis. Study-wide results and limits: Apparently characteristic of ankylosing spondylitis blood was a TCR beta motif (roughly eight highly homologous variants). Past studies reported some motif variants in reactive arthritis synovial fluid and blood. Disease-linked clones displayed a CD8+ phenotype and appeared relatively rarely in peripheral blood.

Trimming stripped 4 bases from V and 7 bases from J, with 16 bases between. Germline V gene data show CDR1 as SQVTM and CDR2 as ANQGSEA. The length of the CDR3 is 13 residues. J is TRBJ1-2 and V is TRBV29-1; tentative D call: TRBD1 (6 bases). The TCR was taken from a male donor with ankylosing spondylitis. Sequenced input: blood, either unsorted or a sorted T cell fraction (not recorded which). Here the CDR3 reads CSVVGRGNRGYTF. CDR3 nucleotide sequence: TGCAGCGTTGTCGGCAGGGGAAATCGTGGCTACACCTTC. Filled out from reference TRBV29-1 and TRBJ1-2, the complete variable domain reads SAVISQKPSRDICQRGTSLTIQCQVDSQVTMMFWYRQQPGQSLTLIATANQGSEATYESGFVIDKFPISRPNLTFSTLTVSNMSPEDSSIYLCSVVGRGNRGYTFGSGTRLTVV.